The sequence of this T cell receptor beta chain was determined in a study of blood T cell repertoires in COVID-19. About the research overall: Acute and convalescent COVID-19 samples came from the United States, Italy and Spain. PBMCs, B-cell-depleted T cells, or T cells provided the cDNA or gDNA that made up the material.

CDR1 SGHAT and CDR2 FQNNGV come from the germline V gene. With V trimmed by 3 bases and J by 5 bases, 4 bases remained unmatched. CDR3 length equals 15 residues. Original processing notes: Estimates of nucleated cell counts were drawn from the amplification of reference gene primers. Sequencing was performed with immunoSEQ multiplex PCR; in TCRdb, only in-frame clones are kept and a portion is missing. V and J calls and clone size are given by that table; D and trimming were obtained from the DNA. The sample yields under 200,000 clones, more than 60% seen once. Sequencing used peripheral blood. This chain joins TRBV11-2 and TRBJ1-5; TRBD1 agrees at 10 bases. The TCR originated in a man aged 60 to 75 with acute or convalescent COVID-19. The CDR3 DNA reads TGTGCCAGCAGCTTGACAGGGGGCTACCATCAGCCCCAGCATTTT. It specifies CASSLTGGYHQPQHF.